What follows describes a single T cell receptor (beta chain). This sample is part of a study of graft-versus-host responses after intestinal transplantation. The V gene end was trimmed by 6 bases and the J gene end by 6 bases; junction bases not matched to a gene: 14. This CDR3 is 15 amino acids long. CDR1 is SGDLS and CDR2 is YYNGEE in the germline V gene. The assay was immunoSEQ multiplex PCR, and TCRdb's table has in-frame clones only and misses some. The repertoire has some 21,000 clones, 55% to 65% of them found once; the top ten carry approximately 1%. The TCR originated in a human patient who received an intestinal transplant. V gene TRBV9 combines with J gene TRBJ1-2; 7 bases map to TRBD1. The sequencing here drew on alloreactive CD4+ T cells from a mixed lymphocyte reaction culture, taken before intestinal transplant. Subset indicated: CFSE-low proliferating T cells sorted from approximately six-day pre-transplant mixed lymphocyte reaction (GvH or HvG direction). CDR3: CASTRDRANGNGYTF. The CDR3 DNA sequence: TGTGCCAGCACCCGAGACAGGGCGAACGGGAATGGCTACACCTTC.